One sample yielded the 27 T cell receptor beta chains listed below, sequenced in a study of tumor-infiltrating lymphocytes in primary liver carcinoma. For each extraction, RNA and DNA were obtained together from about 21-30 mg of unsorted bulk tissue. Making TCR beta cDNA involved approximately 530 ng total RNA and a constant-region primer. Investigators got TCR beta libraries out of three nested multiplex PCR rounds, done with slightly modified ARM-PCR. TRBV1-TRBV30 forward primers and a C-beta reverse primer were used in the first two PCR rounds, which each ran for around 10 cycles. One entry per CDR3 protein, called by TCRdb with MiXCR from the multiplex PCR reads. The table lists about 75,000 distinct CDR3 sequences, roughly 69% of them singletons. The specimen was tumor-adjacent normal liver tissue. The origin of the receptors is a man aged 35 to 55 with primary liver carcinoma and hepatitis B virus infection.

As for this clonotype: The final CDR3 position lacks the conserved phenylalanine or tryptophan, pointing to a likely read error. Written as DNA, the CDR3 is TGTGCCAACATCTTAGCGGGCGCGTCCTACAATGAGCAGTTCTCC. Encoded protein: CANILAGASYNEQFS. The gene calls are TRBV12-3 or TRBV12-4 and TRBJ2-1, with 7 bases that match TRBD2. Germline trimming cut 10 bases from V and 1 base from J; bases unmatched to any gene: 10. The CDR3 runs to 15 residues.

Points on this clonotype: Relative to the germline gene, one junction end is altered; a read error may explain this. This chain uses TRBV28 with TRBJ1-1; 10 bases align to TRBD1. Germline CDR1 and CDR2: MDHEN and SYDVKM. The CDR3 totals 15 residues. Here the CDR3 reads CASSGDRGQGTGAFF. CDR3 in DNA: TGTGCCAGCAGTGGCGACAGGGGGCAAGGCACTGGAGCTTTCTTT.

A note on this clonotype: This likely comes from a read error, as the CDR3 has no conserved phenylalanine or tryptophan at its end. The rearrangement uses TRBV4-1 and TRBJ1-2, with D possibly being TRBD1 (5 bases). The V gene's germline CDR1 is MGHRA and CDR2 YSYEKL. V was trimmed by 1 base and J by 4 bases, leaving 13 bases between them. This CDR3 contains 15 residues. CDR3 in amino acids: CASSQAIGVPYGYTL. The DNA of the CDR3 is TGCGCCAGCAGCCAAGCCATAGGGGTTCCCTATGGCTACACCCTC.

This clonotype was seen a handful of times. At one of its ends the junction is not consistent with the germline gene, which may arise from a read error. The chain joins TRBV6-1 to TRBJ2-1; possibly TRBD1 or TRBD2 for D (5 bases each). This CDR3 is 16 amino acids long. Germline CDR1 MNHNS, CDR2 SASEGT. This chain's CDR3 is CASSGRPGPGYDEQFF. CDR3 bases: TGTGCTAGCAGTGGACGACCGGGACCTGGCTACGATGAGCAGTTCTTC.

This clonotype was observed many times. The chain couples TRBV6-2 or TRBV6-3 to TRBJ1-1; D possibly corresponds to TRBD1 (6 bases). V lost 6 bases and J lost 7, with 12 bases in between. This CDR3 contains 12 residues. Germline assignment: CDR1 MNHEY and CDR2 SVGEGT. In DNA, the CDR3 is TGTGCCAGCAGGGGGAGGGGGGGTGAAGCTTTCTTT. This sequence encodes CASRGRGGEAFF.

The chain couples TRBV12-3 or TRBV12-4 to TRBJ1-2; D is unclear. Trimming shortened V by 3 bases and J by 7 bases, and 18 bases separated the two germline ends. CDR3 length equals 15 residues. As DNA, the CDR3 is TGTGCCAGCAGTTTTTTTGAAGTTTGGAAGTGTGGCTACACCTTC. As protein: CASSFFEVWKCGYTF.

The rearrangement joins TRBV6-5 to TRBJ2-7; D remains unclear. This CDR3 is built from 14 residues. CDR1 and CDR2 from the germline V gene are MNHEY and SVGAGI. Trimming removed 7 bases from V and 11 bases from J, with 24 bases in between. DNA of the CDR3: TGTGCCAGCACTTTACGTCGTTTTCGAGATGAGAAGTACTTC. This sequence encodes CASTLRRFRDEKYF.

This chain joins TRBV29-1 and TRBJ1-2; D is unresolved. The germline V gene has CDR1 SQVTM and CDR2 ANQGSEA. The CDR3 is 18 amino acids. V shed 5 bases and J shed 1 base, with 26 bases lying between them. CDR3 sequence (DNA): TGCAGCGTTAGGGCACCAGAAGGAATTCAAGTGGTTAACTATGGCTACACCTTC. Its protein product is CSVRAPEGIQVVNYGYTF.

About this clonotype: The conserved closing phenylalanine or tryptophan is absent in this CDR3, likely reflecting a read error. The V call is TRBV11-3, the J call TRBJ2-1, with D unclear. The CDR3 runs to 11 residues. The germline V gene encodes CDR1 SGHNT and CDR2 YENEEA. V was pared by 7 bases and J by 5 bases, with 6 bases between. The CDR3 sequence is CASIHDNEQFL. The CDR3 nucleotides are TGTGCCAGCATCCACGACAATGAGCAGTTCTTA.

As for this clonotype: The junction departs from germline at one end; a sequencing error may be responsible. The J gene is TRBJ2-7, the V gene TRBV4-2; D unclear. The CDR3 extends over 14 amino acids. Germline CDR1 is LGHNA and CDR2 is YNFKEQ. The CDR3 protein is CASGQETAVYEQYF. In nucleotides, the CDR3 is TGTGCCAGCGGCCAAGAAACAGCAGTCTACGAGCAATACTTC.

About this clonotype itself: Relative to the germline gene, one junction end is altered; a read error may explain this. The rearrangement links TRBV11-2 to TRBJ2-7; 11 bases map to TRBD1. The V gene's germline CDR1 is SGHAT and CDR2 FQNNGV. The CDR3 is made up of 15 amino acids. The CDR3 coding sequence is TGTGCCAGCAGCCTTGGGACAGGGGGACCCTACGAGCACTACTTC. Protein sequence: CASSLGTGGPYEHYF.

A note on this clonotype: The junction and the germline gene differ at one end; a read error may be behind it. The chain links TRBV4-3 to TRBJ2-7, with 8 bases that match TRBD2. The germline gives CDR1 LGHNA, CDR2 YSLEER. CDR3 length: 16 residues. The CDR3 protein is CASSQEVGTRFYEQYF. The CDR3 bases are TGTGCCAGCAGCCAAGAGGTGGGGACTAGGTTTTACGAGCAGTACTTC.

With respect to this clonotype: This sequence may be a read error, since a much larger clone differs from it by one base. V and J are TRBV25-1 and TRBJ1-5, with 8 bases lining up with TRBD1. Germline V CDR1 and CDR2: MGHDK, SYGVNS. This CDR3 region has 13 residues. With 7 bases clipped from V and 9 bases from J, the junction kept 8 bases outside the gene matches. The CDR3 region is CASTGQGAGPQHF. CDR3 DNA: TGTGCCAGCACTGGACAGGGTGCTGGGCCCCAGCATTTT. The whole variable domain, remainder taken from reference TRBV25-1 and TRBJ1-5, is EADIYQTPRYLVIGTGKKITLECSQTMGHDKMYWYQQDPGMELHLIHYSYGVNSTEKGDLSSESTVSRIRTEHFPLTLESARPSHTSQYLCASTGQGAGPQHFGDGTRLSIL.

The table lists this clonotype with many counts. The chain combines TRBV30 with TRBJ2-1; TRBD2 matches 9 bases. In germline, CDR1 is GTSNPN, CDR2 SVGIG (reference sequence). The J segment lost 6 bases and the V segment lost 4 bases, leaving 10 bases of the junction unmatched. CDR3 length: 15 residues. CDR3 sequence: CAWTPGLAHRNEQFF. CDR3 in DNA: TGTGCCTGGACCCCGGGACTAGCACACCGCAATGAGCAGTTCTTC.

Comments on this clonotype: One junction end does not reproduce the germline sequence, and a read error may be involved. The chain carries TRBV6-1 and TRBJ2-1, with a possible D match to TRBD2 (7 bases). Germline V gives CDR1 MNHNS, CDR2 SASEGT. This CDR3 contains 15 residues. CDR3 region: CASSGLADSYSEQFF. CDR3 DNA sequence: TGTGCCAGCAGTGGGCTAGCGGACAGCTACAGTGAGCAATTCTTC.

Of note for this clonotype: The junction departs from the called germline gene at one end, perhaps through a read error. The V call is TRBV5-1, the J call TRBJ2-6; D possibly corresponds to TRBD1 (5 bases). CDR1 is SGHRS, CDR2 YFSETQ, per germline. The CDR3 is 16 amino acids. CDR3 in DNA: TGCGCCAGCAGCTGGAGACAGAACTCTTGGGCCAACGTCCTGACTTTC. It translates to CASSWRQNSWANVLTF. The complete variable domain, with remaining parts taken from reference TRBV5-1 and TRBJ2-6, reads KAGVTQTPRYLIKTRGQQVTLSCSPISGHRSVSWYQQTPGQGLQFLFEYFSETQRNKGNFPGRFSGRQFSNSRSEMNVSTLELGDSALYLCASSWRQNSWANVLTFGAGSRLTVL.

This clonotype was seen a handful of times. V gene TRBV29-1 combines with J gene TRBJ2-6; D unclear. V lost 3 bases and J 1 base, leaving 22 bases between the germline ends. This CDR3 contains 19 residues. Germline assignment: CDR1 SQVTM and CDR2 ANQGSEA. The CDR3 spells CSVELKGPALASGANVLTF. CDR3 in DNA: TGCAGCGTTGAGTTGAAGGGTCCTGCTTTGGCATCTGGGGCCAACGTCCTGACTTTC. Looking up the rest from reference TRBV29-1 and TRBJ2-6 gives the full variable domain: SAVISQKPSRDICQRGTSLTIQCQVDSQVTMMFWYRQQPGQSLTLIATANQGSEATYESGFVIDKFPISRPNLTFSTLTVSNMSPEDSSIYLCSVELKGPALASGANVLTFGAGSRLTVL.

To note about this clonotype: Just one base apart from a much larger clone, this may be a read error. The chain recombines TRBV5-8 with TRBJ2-2, with D unresolved. The CDR3 is made up of 11 amino acids. Germline assignment: CDR1 SGHTS and CDR2 YDEGEE. The chain's CDR3 is CVSSFGGELFF. DNA of the CDR3: TGTGTCAGCAGCTTTGGGGGGGAGCTGTTTTTT. The full variable domain, in which reference TRBV5-8 and TRBJ2-2 provide the parts outside the CDR3, is EAGVTQSPTHLIKTRGQQATLRCSPISGHTSVYWYQQALGLGLQFLLWYDEGEERNRGNFPPRFSGRQFPNYSSELNVNALELEDSALYLCVSSFGGELFFGEGSRLTVL.

About this clonotype: No conserved phenylalanine or tryptophan is present at the end of the CDR3, so a read error is the likely explanation. The gene calls are TRBV10-3 and TRBJ2-2; no clear D. Deletions cut 10 bases from V and 4 bases from J, with 13 bases between. The CDR3 sequence is 13 residues long. Germline V gene sequence: CDR1 ENHRY, CDR2 SYGVKD. CDR3 nucleotides: TGTGCCACCAGAAGGCCCTCCACCGGGGAGCTGTTTTTG. This sequence encodes CATRRPSTGELFL.

This clonotype was observed at least ten times. The J gene is TRBJ2-7, the V gene TRBV4-2, with 9 bases that match TRBD2. Germline loops: CDR1 LGHNA, CDR2 YNFKEQ. J gave up 2 bases and V 1 base, and 12 bases lay outside the gene matches. There are 18 residues in the CDR3. This CDR3 reads CASSQAGAGAGGTYEQYF. CDR3 in DNA: TGTGCCAGCAGCCAAGCCGGCGCTGGAGCGGGAGGAACCTACGAGCAGTACTTC.

This clonotype has just a few counts. Just one base apart from a much larger clone, this may be a read error. The chain joins TRBV4-1 to TRBJ1-4; D is unclear. Germline CDR1 reads MGHRA; CDR2 reads YSYEKL. This CDR3 is 13 amino acids long. The CDR3: CAGSQGSNEKLFF. The CDR3 DNA reads TGCGCCGGCAGCCAAGGATCCAATGAAAAACTGTTTTTT.

This clonotype was counted between two and nine times. The chain couples TRBV4-1 to TRBJ2-1, with D perhaps matching TRBD1 or TRBD2 (5 bases each). CDR1 and CDR2 from the germline V gene are MGHRA and YSYEKL. The CDR3 length is 13 residues. Deletions cut 4 bases from V and 8 bases from J, with 12 bases between. The CDR3 bases are TGCGCCAGCAGCCCGGGGCAGTGGTATGAGCAGTTCTTC. It specifies CASSPGQWYEQFF.

In the case of this clonotype: With a much larger clone just one base away, this may be a read error. CDR3 DNA sequence: TGTGCCAGCAGCTTAGCGAAGCGGGGGGGCCACAATGAGCAGTTCTTC. It encodes CASSLAKRGGHNEQFF. The chain has TRBV11-1 and TRBJ2-1, with 10 bases that match TRBD2. The CDR3 has 16 residues. Germline trimming cut 0 bases from V and 5 bases from J; bases unmatched to any gene: 4. CDR1 SGHAT and CDR2 FQDESV come from the germline V gene (reference sequence). Drawing the rest from reference TRBV11-1 and TRBJ2-1, the complete variable domain is EAEVAQSPRYKITEKSQAVAFWCDPISGHATLYWYRQILGQGPELLVQFQDESVVDDSQLPKDRFSAERLKGVDSTLKIQPAELGDSAMYLCASSLAKRGGHNEQFFGPGTRLTVL.

In the case of this clonotype: A much bigger clone sits one base away, suggesting this may be a read error. The J gene is TRBJ1-2, the V gene TRBV7-9; no definite D call. The CDR3 covers 14 residues. The germline V gene has CDR1 SEHNR and CDR2 FQNEAQ (reference sequence). The CDR3 loop is CASSLAVPVNGYAF. The CDR3 nucleotides are TGTGCCAGCAGCTTGGCAGTACCGGTGAATGGCTACGCCTTC.

To note about this clonotype: No conserved phenylalanine or tryptophan is present at the end of the CDR3, so a read error is the likely explanation. The chain couples TRBV6-5 to TRBJ2-3; D not resolved. This CDR3 spans 16 amino acids. CDR1 and CDR2 from the germline V gene are MNHEY and SVGAGI. The CDR3 loop is CVSRSDDSFSTDMQYL. The CDR3 bases are TGTGTCAGCAGAAGCGACGATTCCTTTAGCACAGATATGCAGTATTTG.

Comments on this clonotype: At one boundary the junction diverges from the germline segment, which might be a read error. The V gene is TRBV11-1, the J gene TRBJ2-7; the D is unclear. Germline V lookup: CDR1 SGHAT, CDR2 FQDESV (reference sequence). The CDR3 is 13 residues long. The CDR3 here is CASRGKRSYDQYF. Here the CDR3 DNA reads TGTGCCAGCAGGGGGAAACGATCCTACGATCAGTACTTC. Full variable domain (missing parts from reference TRBV11-1 and TRBJ2-7): EAEVAQSPRYKITEKSQAVAFWCDPISGHATLYWYRQILGQGPELLVQFQDESVVDDSQLPKDRFSAERLKGVDSTLKIQPAELGDSAMYLCASRGKRSYDQYFGPGTRLTVT.

Details on this clonotype: Lacking the conserved final phenylalanine or tryptophan, this CDR3 likely reflects a read error. J is TRBJ2-3 and V is TRBV10-3; perhaps D is TRBD1 or TRBD2 (5 bases each). CDR3 length: 14 amino acids. The germline V gene has CDR1 ENHRY and CDR2 SYGVKD. The CDR3 region is CVIRSGTGTDTQYL. The DNA of the CDR3 is TGTGTCATCAGATCCGGGACCGGCACAGATACGCAGTATCTT.